These 6 T cell receptor beta chains were sequenced from one sample in a study of blood T cell repertoires in COVID-19. Clones were read by immunoSEQ multiplex PCR, and TCRdb kept only the in-frame ones, dropping some. There are 130,000 to 150,000 clones in the sample; 75% to 85% occur only once, and 10% lies in the top ten. Sequencing used peripheral blood. The receptors stem from a man in his 60s with active or convalescent COVID-19.

This chain connects TRBV25-1 to TRBJ1-3; D gene uncertain. Germline lookup yields CDR1 MGHDK and CDR2 SYGVNS. The CDR3 totals 12 residues. Trimming stripped 8 bases from V and 0 bases from J, with 5 bases between. The CDR3 bases are TGTGCCAGCTCTCCCTCTGGAAACACCATATATTTT. It yields the protein CASSPSGNTIYF.

The chain's CDR3 is CASSSRLTPDTQYF. The CDR3, as DNA: TGTGCCAGCAGCTCAAGATTAACTCCAGATACGCAGTATTTT. This chain connects TRBV11-2 to TRBJ2-3; D is unresolved. The CDR3 runs 14 residues. CDR1 and CDR2 (germline): SGHAT, FQNNGV. Between the trimmed V and J ends, which lost 4 bases and 4 bases, there was a span of 12 bases.

The gene calls are TRBV11-2 and TRBJ2-3; maybe TRBD2 (6 bases). Germline V lookup: CDR1 SGHAT, CDR2 FQNNGV. With 2 bases removed from V and 2 bases from J, the gap between germline ends came to 11 bases. The CDR3 contains 15 residues. CDR3 DNA sequence: TGTGCCAGCAGCTTACGTGGGGGGATCACAGATACGCAGTATTTT. This codes for CASSLRGGITDTQYF.

V usage is TRBV3-1 (or the pseudogene TRBV3-2) and J usage is TRBJ1-6; 7 bases line up with TRBD1. Losses at the gene ends were 0 bases for V and 6 bases for J; bases not matched to a gene: 2. The CDR3 spans 15 residues. CDR1 and CDR2 (germline): LGHDT, YNNKEL (reference sequence). The DNA for the CDR3 is TGTGCCAGCAGCCAAGAAGACAGGGCTAATTCACCCCTCCACTTT. The encoded protein is CASSQEDRANSPLHF.

This chain links TRBV19 with TRBJ2-3; 9 bases map to TRBD2. CDR3 length: 16 residues. The V gene end was trimmed by 3 bases and the J gene end by 2 bases; junction bases not matched to a gene: 6. From germline, CDR1 is LNHDA and CDR2 SQIVND (reference sequence). CDR3 in amino acids: CASSMLSSGNTDTQYF. In DNA form, the CDR3 reads TGTGCCAGTAGTATGTTGTCTAGCGGGAACACAGATACGCAGTATTTT.

The rearrangement links TRBV28 to TRBJ1-5; 9 bases fit TRBD1. The CDR3 loop spans 14 amino acids. The germline V gene encodes CDR1 MDHEN and CDR2 SYDVKM. Trimming took 6 bases from V and 7 from J; bases not matched to a gene: 7. This CDR3 is CASSLTGGGQPQHF. The DNA for the CDR3 is TGTGCCAGCAGCCTCACAGGGGGCGGGCAGCCCCAGCATTTT. The full variable domain, completed using reference TRBV28 and TRBJ1-5, is DVKVTQSSRYLVKRTGEKVFLECVQDMDHENMFWYRQDPGLGLRLIYFSYDVKMKEKGDIPEGYSVSREKKERFSLILESASTNQTSMYLCASSLTGGGQPQHFGDGTRLSIL.